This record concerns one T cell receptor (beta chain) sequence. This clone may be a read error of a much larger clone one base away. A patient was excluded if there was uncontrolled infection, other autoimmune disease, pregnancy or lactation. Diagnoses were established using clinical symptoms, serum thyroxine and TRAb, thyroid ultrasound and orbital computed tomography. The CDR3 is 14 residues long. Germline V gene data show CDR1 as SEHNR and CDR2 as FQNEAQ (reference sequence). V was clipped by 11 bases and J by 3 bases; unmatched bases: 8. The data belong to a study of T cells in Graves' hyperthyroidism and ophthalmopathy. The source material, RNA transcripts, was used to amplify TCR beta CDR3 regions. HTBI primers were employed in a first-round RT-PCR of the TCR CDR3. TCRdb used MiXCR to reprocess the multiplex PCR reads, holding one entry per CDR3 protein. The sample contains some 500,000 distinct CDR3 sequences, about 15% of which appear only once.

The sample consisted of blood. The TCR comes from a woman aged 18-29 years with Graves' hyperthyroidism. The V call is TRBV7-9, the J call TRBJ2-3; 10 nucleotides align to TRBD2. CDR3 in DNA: TGTGCCGGCAACCTACTAGCGGGAACAGATACGCAGTATTTT. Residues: CAGNLLAGTDTQYF.